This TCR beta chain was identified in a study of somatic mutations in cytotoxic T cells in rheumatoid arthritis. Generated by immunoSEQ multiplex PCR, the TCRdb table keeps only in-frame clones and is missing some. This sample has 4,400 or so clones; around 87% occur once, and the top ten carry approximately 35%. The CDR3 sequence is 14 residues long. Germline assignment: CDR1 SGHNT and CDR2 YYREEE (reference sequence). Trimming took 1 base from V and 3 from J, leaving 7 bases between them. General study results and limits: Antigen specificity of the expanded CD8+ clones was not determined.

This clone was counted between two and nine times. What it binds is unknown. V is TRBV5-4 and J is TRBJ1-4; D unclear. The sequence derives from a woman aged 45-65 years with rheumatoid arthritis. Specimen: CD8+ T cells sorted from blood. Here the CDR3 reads CASSLTGSNEKLFF. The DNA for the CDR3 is TGTGCCAGCAGCTTGACCGGGTCTAATGAAAAACTGTTTTTT.